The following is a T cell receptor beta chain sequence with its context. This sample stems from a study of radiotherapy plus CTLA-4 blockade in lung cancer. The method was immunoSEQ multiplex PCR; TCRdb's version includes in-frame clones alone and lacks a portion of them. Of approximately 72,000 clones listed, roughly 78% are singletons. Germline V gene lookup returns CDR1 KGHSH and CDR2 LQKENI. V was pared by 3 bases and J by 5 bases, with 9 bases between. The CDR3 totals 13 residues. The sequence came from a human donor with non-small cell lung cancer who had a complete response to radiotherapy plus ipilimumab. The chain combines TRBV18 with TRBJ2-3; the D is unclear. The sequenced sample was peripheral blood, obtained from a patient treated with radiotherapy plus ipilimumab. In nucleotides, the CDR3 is TGTGCCAGCTCACCTAGGATGGTAGATACGCAGTATTTT. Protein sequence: CASSPRMVDTQYF.